This TCR beta chain is from a study of multiple sclerosis patients with progressive multifocal leukoencephalopathy. On this clone: Its antigen is still unknown.

Study-wide results and limits: In most PML patients, TRB repertoires appeared less diverse by entropy.

Documented time point: about 13 months of natalizumab therapy. All PML patients were female, and all patients had earlier interferon beta. TCRdb's table, derived via immunoSEQ multiplex PCR, lists solely in-frame clones and lacks some. Of around 27,000 clones listed, 90% are singletons. Specimen: PBMCs, collected from a patient treated with natalizumab. The receptor was derived from a human donor with multiple sclerosis.

Here the CDR3 reads CASFRRGDSTEAFF. The CDR3 DNA sequence: TGTGCCAGCTTCAGGAGGGGGGATTCCACTGAAGCTTTCTTT. The rearrangement links TRBV5-5 to TRBJ1-1; weak D call: TRBD1 (6 bases). The CDR3 length is 14 residues. The V end was cut by 7 bases, the J end by 4 bases, with 17 bases between. Germline CDR1 is SGHKS and CDR2 is YYEKEE (reference sequence).